These 32 T cell receptor beta chains were sequenced from one sample in a study of blood T cells in healthy people across ages (dated by TCRdb to 2014 to 2015). Libraries were made using 5' RACE. TCRdb records Illumina HiSeq 2500 as the sequencer. A second 7 to 11 cycle PCR used a sample-barcoded 5' primer and a J-beta primer mix. TCRdb applied fastp at Q25 and MiXCR to the public reads, then kept only in-frame beta chains. Rows merge per CDR3 protein into single entries with the most common DNA and genes. Counted in this sample were approximately 780,000 distinct CDR3 sequences; around 24% of them appeared once. The ten largest clones represent 3% of the sample. These data were also reused for a study on T cells of mothers and their children.

Sequenced input: blood. Source of these receptors: a boy between 10 and 17 years old in good health.

This clonotype was detected only a few times. This chain links TRBV5-1 with TRBJ2-5; D might be TRBD2 (6 bases). This CDR3 has 17 residues. Trimming removed 3 bases from V and 1 base from J, with 19 bases in between. The germline gives CDR1 SGHRS, CDR2 YFSETQ. CDR3: CASSWGLGRASQETQYF. The CDR3 DNA reads as TGCGCCAGCAGCTGGGGACTTGGGCGGGCGTCCCAAGAGACCCAGTACTTC.

The V gene is TRBV4-1, the J gene TRBJ2-3; TRBD2 is a possible D gene (7 bases). CDR1 is MGHRA, CDR2 YSYEKL, per germline. The CDR3 totals 15 residues. Trimming cost V 2 bases and J 0 bases, with 9 bases left between them. The chain's CDR3 is CASSQRGASTDTQYF. The DNA of the CDR3 is TGCGCCAGCAGCCAACGGGGGGCTAGCACAGATACGCAGTATTTT.

The chain employs TRBV7-2 and TRBJ1-1; D remains unclear. V was shortened by 3 bases and J by 1 base, with 6 bases between the two germline ends. Germline CDR1 SGHTA, CDR2 FQGNSA. The CDR3 totals 13 residues. CDR3 DNA sequence: TGTGCCAGCAGCTTTACGGAGAACACTGAAGCTTTCTTT. The encoded protein is CASSFTENTEAFF.

The chain recombines TRBV7-3 with TRBJ1-4, with 9 bases matching TRBD1. The V gene's germline CDR1 is SGHTA and CDR2 FQGTGA. The V gene end was trimmed by 3 bases and the J gene end by 4 bases; junction bases not matched to a gene: 3. There are 15 residues in the CDR3. The CDR3 bases are TGTGCCAGCAGCTTCCGACAGGGGGTTAATGAAAAACTGTTTTTT. It specifies CASSFRQGVNEKLFF.

V gene TRBV30 combines with J gene TRBJ2-5; D might be TRBD1 or TRBD2, each matching 5 bases. The length of the CDR3 is 14 residues. Trimming shortened V by 3 bases and J by 5 bases, and 16 bases separated the two germline ends. Germline values: CDR1 GTSNPN, CDR2 SVGIG (reference sequence). Here the CDR3 reads CAWRGPGPAETQYF. DNA for the CDR3: TGTGCCTGGAGGGGTCCGGGACCCGCGGAGACCCAGTACTTC.

This chain joins TRBV18 and TRBJ1-2, with 9 bases lining up with TRBD1. This CDR3 region has 15 residues. CDR1 and CDR2 from the germline V gene are KGHSH and LQKENI. V shed 3 bases and J 4 bases; nucleotides not matched to a gene: 6. The CDR3 sequence is CASSPGQGSAYGYTF. Written as DNA, the CDR3 is TGTGCCAGCTCACCGGGACAGGGATCGGCCTATGGCTACACCTTC.

The V gene is TRBV5-1, the J gene TRBJ2-6, with TRBD1 identical over 8 bases. Germline V gene sequence: CDR1 SGHRS, CDR2 YFSETQ. V trimming: 5 bases; J trimming: 1 base; junction bases outside the gene matches: 14. The length of the CDR3 is 19 residues. DNA of the CDR3: TGCGCCAGCAGGAAGGGCCGGGACAGGAGTTCGTCTGGGGCCAACGTCCTGACTTTC. Protein product: CASRKGRDRSSSGANVLTF.

This clonotype was recorded at least ten times. The rearrangement links TRBV6-1 to TRBJ1-1; D is unresolved. This CDR3 comprises 16 residues. Germline lookup yields CDR1 MNHNS and CDR2 SASEGT. V dropped 8 bases and J dropped 0 bases, with 19 bases sitting between them. The CDR3 nucleotides read TGTGCCAGCGGTACGGGGAGGCAGATGATGAACACTGAAGCTTTCTTT. It is translated as CASGTGRQMMNTEAFF.

V gene TRBV29-1 combines with J gene TRBJ2-5; D gene unclear. Trimming pared 2 bases from V and 1 base from J, leaving 8 bases between. The CDR3 consists of 13 residues. The germline gives CDR1 SQVTM, CDR2 ANQGSEA. CDR3 DNA sequence: TGCAGCGTTGAACAACAGATCCAAGAGACCCAGTACTTC. This encodes CSVEQQIQETQYF. The variable domain in full, completed from reference TRBV29-1 and TRBJ2-5, reads SAVISQKPSRDICQRGTSLTIQCQVDSQVTMMFWYRQQPGQSLTLIATANQGSEATYESGFVIDKFPISRPNLTFSTLTVSNMSPEDSSIYLCSVEQQIQETQYFGPGTRLLVL.

In its sample, this clonotype was seen a few times. The genes are TRBV5-1 and TRBJ2-3, with a possible D match to TRBD2 (7 bases). The CDR3 runs to 17 residues. The V end was cut by 3 bases, the J end by 0 bases, with 17 bases between. Germline CDR1 is SGHRS and CDR2 is YFSETQ. In DNA, the CDR3 is TGCGCCAGCAGCTCCCTCGGGGGGCAGACCAGCACAGATACGCAGTATTTT. It encodes CASSSLGGQTSTDTQYF.

The chain has TRBV20-1 and TRBJ2-7; a possible D gene is TRBD1 (6 bases). Germline CDR1 DFQATT, CDR2 SNEGSKA (reference sequence). There are 13 residues in the CDR3. Between the trimmed V and J ends, which lost 4 bases and 3 bases, there was a span of 13 bases. In DNA form, the CDR3 reads TGCAGTGCTACAGGGGTGGAATTCTACGAGCAGTACTTC. Its protein is CSATGVEFYEQYF.

This chain connects TRBV6-6 to TRBJ2-3; unclear D gene. V was shortened by 11 bases and J by 7 bases, with 16 bases between the two germline ends. There are 12 residues in the CDR3. Per the germline V gene, CDR1 is MNHNY and CDR2 is SVGAGI (reference sequence). The CDR3 DNA reads TGTGCCGGCACCCCTGTAGAGAATACGCAGTATTTT. Amino acid sequence: CAGTPVENTQYF.

This clonotype was observed a few times. The chain employs TRBV29-1 and TRBJ2-7; 9 nucleotides line up with TRBD2. The CDR3 totals 14 residues. V was pared by 6 bases and J by 0 bases, with 6 bases of the junction left unmatched. The germline V gene encodes CDR1 SQVTM and CDR2 ANQGSEA. CDR3 bases: TGCAGCGTAGCTAGCGGGACTCGCTCCTACGAGCAGTACTTC. Translated, it gives CSVASGTRSYEQYF.

With respect to this clonotype: A single base separates this from a much larger clone, so it may be a read error. The chain couples TRBV18 to TRBJ2-5; D is unclear. Near its end, the DNA agrees better with TRBJ2-7, so the J call may be wrong. Germline V gene data show CDR1 as KGHSH and CDR2 as LQKENI. The CDR3 extends over 16 amino acids. The CDR3 sequence is CASSPPESPSSYEQYV. In nucleotides, the CDR3 is TGTGCCAGCTCACCACCGGAGTCGCCTAGCTCCTACGAGCAGTACGTC.

CDR3 DNA: TGTGCCAGCAGCGATAGACAGGGGATCACAGATACGCAGTATTTT. This translates into CASSDRQGITDTQYF. The V and J genes are TRBV9 and TRBJ2-3; the match to TRBD1 covers 8 bases. The germline V gene has CDR1 SGDLS and CDR2 YYNGEE. This CDR3 comprises 15 residues. J gave up 2 bases and V 3 bases, and 5 bases lay outside the gene matches.

The gene calls are TRBV29-1 and TRBJ2-2; D may be TRBD2 (6 bases). The germline gives CDR1 SQVTM, CDR2 ANQGSEA. This CDR3 region has 14 residues. Trimming cost V 4 bases and J 6 bases, with 15 bases left between them. CDR3 nucleotides: TGCAGCGTTGTACGGGGGAGTACGGCCGGGGAGCTGTTTTTT. It yields the protein CSVVRGSTAGELFF.

As concerns this clonotype: At one end, the junction sequence differs from germline, possibly due to a read error. The chain links TRBV5-1 to TRBJ2-5, with D possibly being TRBD1 (5 bases). The V gene's germline CDR1 is SGHRS and CDR2 YFSETQ. The CDR3 is 11 amino acids. The CDR3 spells CASSGASQRNF. The CDR3, as DNA: TGCGCCAGCAGTGGGGCTAGTCAAAGGAACTTC.

This clonotype has only a few counts. The chain uses TRBV7-6 and TRBJ2-2; D may be TRBD1 (6 bases). This CDR3 has 18 residues. Per germline, CDR1 SGHVS and CDR2 FNYEAQ. V was trimmed by 1 base and J by 3 bases, leaving 18 bases between them. CDR3 residues: CASSLVGPGDWDTGELFF. CDR3 nucleotide sequence: TGTGCCAGCAGCTTAGTCGGACCAGGGGATTGGGACACCGGGGAGCTGTTTTTT. Using reference TRBV7-6 and TRBJ2-2 for the parts outside the CDR3, the full variable domain is GAGVSQSPRYKVTKRGQDVALRCDPISGHVSLYWYRQALGQGPEFLTYFNYEAQQDKSGLPNDRFSAERPEGSISTLTIQRTEQRDSAMYRCASSLVGPGDWDTGELFFGEGSRLTVL.

V is TRBV5-1 and J is TRBJ1-2; 10 bases agree with TRBD1. The V gene's germline CDR1 is SGHRS and CDR2 YFSETQ. This CDR3 is built from 16 residues. V was clipped by 2 bases and J by 1 base; unmatched bases: 5. The CDR3 nucleotides are TGCGCCAGCAGCTTCCGGGACAGGGGCCTTAACTATGGCTACACCTTC. Its translation: CASSFRDRGLNYGYTF.

This clonotype was found a few times. V is TRBV12-3 or TRBV12-4 and J is TRBJ2-5, with TRBD1 identical over 10 bases. The CDR3 consists of 13 residues. Losses at the gene ends were 5 bases for V and 11 bases for J; bases not matched to a gene: 8. CDR3 residues: CASSVGTGDKQYF. CDR3 in DNA: TGTGCCAGCAGTGTCGGGACAGGGGATAAGCAGTACTTC.

This clonotype has more than one count but fewer than ten. This rearrangement joins TRBV10-1 to TRBJ2-3; tentatively, D is TRBD2 (6 bases). Germline assignment: CDR1 WNHNN and CDR2 SYGVQD (reference sequence). The germline V and J ends were trimmed by 3 bases and 4 bases, with 8 bases remaining between them. This CDR3 spans 13 amino acids. The CDR3 region is CASSEAGPDTQYF. CDR3 in DNA: TGCGCCAGCAGTGAAGCGGGTCCAGATACGCAGTATTTT.

About this clonotype itself: The conserved final phenylalanine or tryptophan is absent from the CDR3, which likely points to a read error. The CDR3 spells CASRAGQGPYNEQFL. Here the CDR3 DNA reads TGTGCCAGCAGAGCGGGACAGGGGCCTTACAATGAGCAGTTCCTC. The V call is TRBV2, the J call TRBJ2-1, with TRBD1 identical over 10 bases. This CDR3 comprises 15 residues. Germline-derived CDR1 and CDR2 are SNHLY and FYNNEI. Germline trimming cut 6 bases from V and 4 bases from J; bases unmatched to any gene: 6.

This clonotype came up a few times. This chain links TRBV10-3 with TRBJ2-5; no clear D. Germline V gene lookup returns CDR1 ENHRY and CDR2 SYGVKD. The CDR3 covers 18 residues. Trimming removed 6 bases at V and 3 bases at J, with 26 bases between. The CDR3 here is CAISTRLTEHHEEETQYF. The CDR3 region has the DNA TGTGCCATCAGCACTCGACTCACAGAACACCATGAGGAAGAGACCCAGTACTTC.

This clonotype has just a few counts. The chain combines TRBV10-3 with TRBJ2-7; 9 bases align to TRBD1. CDR1 is ENHRY, CDR2 SYGVKD, per germline. The CDR3 sequence is 13 residues long. Trimming removed 7 bases from V and 4 bases from J; junction bases left unmatched: 5. CDR3 sequence: CAITGDRAYEQYF. The CDR3 nucleotides are TGTGCCATCACCGGGGACAGGGCTTACGAGCAGTACTTC.

This CDR3 reads CASSYRPRTGRSYEQYF. As DNA, the CDR3 is TGTGCCAGCAGTTACCGACCCAGGACAGGGAGGAGCTACGAGCAGTACTTC. The chain couples TRBV6-5 to TRBJ2-5, with 8 bases identical to TRBD1. The DNA matches TRBJ2-7 better at its end, which makes the J call doubtful. From germline, CDR1 is MNHEY and CDR2 SVGAGI. This CDR3 region has 17 residues.

This clonotype was seen only a few times. This chain links TRBV29-1 with TRBJ2-7; 7 bases align to TRBD1. The CDR3 consists of 13 residues. V lost 7 bases, J lost 1 base, and 7 bases stayed unmatched. Germline lookup yields CDR1 SQVTM and CDR2 ANQGSEA. The CDR3 nucleotides are TGCAGCGCCCAGGGGGACAAGTCCTACGAGCAGTACTTC. This translates into CSAQGDKSYEQYF.

This chain joins TRBV12-3 or TRBV12-4 and TRBJ1-5, with 12 positions matching TRBD1. V lost 5 bases, J lost 0 bases, and 11 bases stayed unmatched. The length of the CDR3 is 19 residues. The CDR3 region is CASSLRDRGLPYSNQPQHF. The CDR3 coding sequence is TGTGCCAGCAGTCTCAGGGACAGGGGGCTTCCTTATAGCAATCAGCCCCAGCATTTT.

This clonotype was observed a handful of times. The J gene is TRBJ1-1, the V gene TRBV14; D not certain. With 10 bases removed from V and 3 bases from J, the gap between germline ends came to 9 bases. CDR3 length equals 11 residues. Germline CDR1 and CDR2: SGHDN and FVKESK. CDR3 in amino acids: CATRKHTEAFF. The CDR3 DNA reads TGTGCCACCCGGAAGCACACTGAAGCTTTCTTT.

This clonotype was detected only a few times. This rearrangement joins TRBV20-1 to TRBJ2-3; the D gene is possibly TRBD2 (5 bases). Per germline, CDR1 DFQATT and CDR2 SNEGSKA (reference sequence). This CDR3 has 17 amino acids. The ends were cut back, 2 bases at V and 0 bases at J, with 18 bases in the middle. CDR3 sequence reads: CSARPAAQRTSTDTQYF. The CDR3 coding sequence is TGCAGTGCTAGACCGGCGGCACAACGGACTAGCACAGATACGCAGTATTTT.

This clonotype was observed a few times. The V call is TRBV29-1, the J call TRBJ2-7, with 8 bases lining up with TRBD1. The length of the CDR3 is 14 residues. The germline V gene encodes CDR1 SQVTM and CDR2 ANQGSEA. The V and J ends lost 6 bases and 7 bases, in that order; junction bases with no gene match: 14. The CDR3 DNA follows: TGCAGCGTCGAATGGACAGGGACTCTCTATGAGCAGTACTTC. This sequence encodes CSVEWTGTLYEQYF.

In DNA, the CDR3 is TGTGCCACCGGGGACAGGGTAACCTCTGGAAACACCATATATTTT. Translated, it gives CATGDRVTSGNTIYF. The V call is TRBV12-3 or TRBV12-4, the J call TRBJ1-3, with 9 nucleotides matching TRBD1. The CDR3 is made up of 15 amino acids. J gave up 0 bases and V 10 bases, and 7 bases lay outside the gene matches.

With regard to this clonotype: Just one base apart from a much larger clone, this may be a read error. The rearrangement links TRBV12-3 or TRBV12-4 to TRBJ2-7; D call uncertain. This CDR3 spans 13 amino acids. The V and J ends lost 3 bases and 0 bases respectively, with 6 bases between them. The CDR3 DNA sequence: TGTGCCAGCAGTTTTTACAGCTCCTACGAGCAGTACTTC. Its translation is CASSFYSSYEQYF.